Listed below are T cell receptor beta chains from one sample, sequenced in a study of blood T cell repertoires in COVID-19. TCRdb's copy holds only in-frame clones and misses some; the assay was immunoSEQ multiplex PCR. The data show under 300,000 clones, with under 95% seen just once and around 1.8% held by the top ten. The specimen was PBMCs or T cells enriched from blood (not recorded which). The receptors derive from a woman between 18 and 29 years old who had recovered from COVID-19. Each CDR3 is given with its conserved first and last residue. D genes are given only for firm matches. A clone size is listed for some rows: how often the clone was seen (once, few, many), or a class if it is expanded.

size	V	J	D	DNA	CDR3
.	TRBV4-1	TRBJ1-2	.	TGCGCCAGCAGCCCTTTAGGACAGTCGTCCTATGGCTACACCTTC	CASSPLGQSSYGYTF
once	TRBV6-5	TRBJ2-1	.	TGTGCCAGCAGTTACGGGACTCACGTTCGAAATGAGCAGTTCTTC	CASSYGTHVRNEQFF
once	TRBV4-1	TRBJ1-3	.	TGCGCCAGCAGCCAAACAGGGAGCAGAAACACCATATATTTT	CASSQTGSRNTIYF
few	TRBV14	TRBJ1-1	TRBD1	TGTGCCAGCAGCCCTTTCAGGGGCAGGGGGCCTGAAGCTTTCTTT	CASSPFRGRGPEAFF
.	TRBV11-3	TRBJ2-3	TRBD2	TGTGCCAGCAGCTTAGGGATGACTAGCGGGGGGACCACAGATACGCAGTATTTT	CASSLGMTSGGTTDTQYF
.	TRBV19	TRBJ1-6	TRBD1	TGTGCCAGTAGTACCGGGGACAGGGTGTCTCCCCTCCACTTT	CASSTGDRVSPLHF
.	TRBV5-1	TRBJ2-3	.	TGCGCCAGCAGCCCGGACAATCCGGCAGATACGCAGTATTTT	CASSPDNPADTQYF
once	TRBV3-1/TRBV3-2	TRBJ1-2	TRBD1	TGTGCCAGCAGCCCCATACAGGGGGCGCATGGCTACACCTTC	CASSPIQGAHGYTF
.	TRBV28	TRBJ1-2	TRBD1	TGTGCCAGCAGTCAAACAGGGGGTGCTACATTTAACTATGGCTACACCTTC	CASSQTGGATFNYGYTF
.	TRBV12-5	TRBJ2-3	TRBD1	TGTGCTAGTGGTCCACGGACAGGGGTGGGGGATACGCAGTATTTT	CASGPRTGVGDTQYF
.	TRBV20-1	TRBJ1-6	.	TGCAGTGCTCCGGCTACGGGAACCCTCCACTTT	CSAPATGTLHF
many	TRBV6-2/TRBV6-3	TRBJ2-7	TRBD1	TGTGCCAGCAGCGAAACTGGGGGCGAAAGGGGGCGACGTGCGGCCTACGAGCAGTACTTC	CASSETGGERGRRAAYEQYF
.	TRBV14	TRBJ2-3	.	TGTGCCAGCAGCCGACCCGGCGGACTAAAAGACACAGATACGCAGTATTTT	CASSRPGGLKDTDTQYF
once	TRBV11-2	TRBJ2-2	.	TGTGCCAGCAGCTTAGGGGCTGCGAACACCGGGGAGCTGTTTTTT	CASSLGAANTGELFF